The 19 T cell receptor beta chains below were found in one sample sequenced in a study of early T cells in non-severe SARS-CoV-2 infection. TCRdb used MiXCR to reprocess the 5' RACE reads, holding one entry per CDR3 protein. Altogether 60,000 to 65,000 distinct CDR3 sequences are present, 8% to 9% being singletons, with the ten largest covering roughly 13%. This specimen was whole blood, taken at baseline. The receptors come from an adult who was a healthcare worker with PCR-confirmed SARS-CoV-2 infection or an uninfected control (not recorded which).

This clonotype was recorded a few times. Sequence at one end of the junction differs from germline and may be a read error. This chain uses TRBV30 with TRBJ2-2; 7 bases are shared with TRBD1. Germline V gene sequence: CDR1 GTSNPN, CDR2 SVGIG (reference sequence). This CDR3 spans 13 amino acids. The DNA of the CDR3 is TGTGCCTGGAGTGTAGAGGGGGCCGGGGAACTGTTTTTT. Its protein product is CAWSVEGAGELFF.

This clonotype has a count of ten or more. The chain recombines TRBV10-1 with TRBJ2-7; D gene ambiguous. This CDR3 is 10 amino acids long. Trimming removed 8 bases from V and 3 bases from J, with 5 bases in between. Germline lookup yields CDR1 WNHNN and CDR2 SYGVQD (reference sequence). The CDR3 is CASPDYEQYF. The CDR3 bases are TGCGCCAGCCCCGACTACGAGCAGTACTTC.

This clonotype turned up a few times. The rearrangement uses TRBV7-3 and TRBJ2-3; no clear D. Germline loops: CDR1 SGHTA, CDR2 FQGTGA. V lost 6 bases and J lost 1, with 8 bases in between. CDR3 length: 13 amino acids. CDR3: CASSLGGTDTQYF. The CDR3 DNA sequence: TGTGCCAGCAGTCTAGGCGGCACAGATACGCAGTATTTT.

The chain carries TRBV11-2 and TRBJ2-7; D is perhaps TRBD2 (5 bases). V lost 8 bases to trimming and J lost 3 bases, with 17 bases between them. CDR1 is SGHAT and CDR2 is FQNNGV in the germline V gene. The CDR3 contains 14 residues. CDR3 DNA sequence: TGTGCCAGCGTCGAGTCTAGCAGTAACTACGAGCAGTACTTC. Protein product: CASVESSSNYEQYF.

This clonotype was seen many times. This chain links TRBV5-6 with TRBJ1-2; TRBD1 is a possible D gene (6 bases). Germline CDR1 and CDR2: SGHDT and YYEEEE. CDR3 size: 12 residues. V lost 6 bases, J lost 6 bases, and 12 bases lay in between. The CDR3 reads CASTPQGDGYTF. The CDR3 DNA follows: TGTGCCAGCACACCACAGGGAGATGGCTACACCTTC.

The chain carries TRBV10-3 and TRBJ2-1; 8 bases are a match to TRBD1. The germline gives CDR1 ENHRY, CDR2 SYGVKD. The CDR3 contains 16 residues. Trimming removed 6 bases from V and 4 bases from J; junction bases left unmatched: 11. CDR3 amino acids: CAIRTTGAPHYNEQFF. In DNA form, the CDR3 reads TGTGCCATCAGGACGACAGGGGCGCCCCATTACAATGAGCAGTTCTTC.

This clonotype was seen repeatedly, ten times or more. The gene calls are TRBV29-1 and TRBJ2-7; D is uncertain. Germline V CDR1 and CDR2: SQVTM, ANQGSEA. This CDR3 region has 13 residues. V gave up 7 bases and J gave up 6 bases, with 19 bases separating them. CDR3 residues: CSASDHGISEQYF. The CDR3 nucleotides read TGCAGCGCTTCCGACCATGGTATCAGCGAGCAGTACTTC.

This clonotype was observed at least ten times. The rearrangement links TRBV6-2 or TRBV6-3 to TRBJ1-5; D is unclear. The CDR3 is 13 amino acids. Germline V lookup: CDR1 MNHEY, CDR2 SVGEGT. Trimming removed 0 bases from V and 7 bases from J, with 7 bases in between. CDR3 nucleotide sequence: TGTGCCAGCAGTTACTCGAATCGGCAGCCCCAGCATTTT. This sequence encodes CASSYSNRQPQHF.

V usage is TRBV10-3 and J usage is TRBJ2-5, with 7 nucleotides matching TRBD1. With V trimmed by 2 bases and J by 2 bases, 2 bases remained unmatched. This CDR3 has 14 amino acids. CDR1 and CDR2 (germline): ENHRY, SYGVKD. The CDR3 bases are TGTGCCATCAGTGAGGGCAGGGGGCAAGAGACCCAGTACTTC. Its protein product is CAISEGRGQETQYF.

This clonotype was detected ten times or more. The chain combines TRBV6-2 or TRBV6-3 with TRBJ2-5, with a tentative D call TRBD2 (5 bases). This CDR3 has 13 residues. Germline values: CDR1 MNHEY, CDR2 SVGEGT. Trimming shortened V by 5 bases and J by 9 bases, and 16 bases separated the two germline ends. CDR3 amino acids: CASSLDGTGAQYF. DNA of the CDR3: TGTGCCAGCAGTCTAGACGGTACCGGGGCCCAGTACTTC.

This clonotype came up a few times. The chain is built from TRBV7-2 and TRBJ1-1, with TRBD1 as a possible D gene (5 bases). Germline-derived CDR1 and CDR2 are SGHTA and FQGNSA. V was shortened by 0 bases and J by 3 bases, with 11 bases between the two germline ends. This CDR3 is 15 amino acids long. The CDR3 coding sequence is TGTGCCAGCAGCTTAGCGGGGGGTGGGTACACTGAAGCTTTCTTT. Amino acid sequence: CASSLAGGGYTEAFF.

This clonotype occurred a few times. The V call is TRBV18, the J call TRBJ1-5; D ambiguous. V shed 2 bases and J shed 3 bases, with 5 bases lying between them. The germline V gene encodes CDR1 KGHSH and CDR2 LQKENI. CDR3 length equals 13 residues. The CDR3 region is CASSPGNNQPQHF. DNA of the CDR3: TGTGCCAGCTCACCAGGTAACAATCAGCCCCAGCATTTT.

This clonotype was observed at least ten times. This chain connects TRBV10-3 to TRBJ2-4, with 14 positions matching TRBD2. This CDR3 region has 18 residues. J gave up 0 bases and V 3 bases, and 4 bases lay outside the gene matches. Germline-derived CDR1 and CDR2 are ENHRY and SYGVKD. CDR3 DNA: TGTGCCATCAGTGATGGGACTAGCGGGAGATTAGCCAAAAACATTCAGTACTTC. It translates to CAISDGTSGRLAKNIQYF.

The genes are TRBV7-6 and TRBJ2-7, with 10 bases matching TRBD1. Looked up from germline, CDR1 is SGHVS and CDR2 is FNYEAQ. The V segment lost 5 bases and the J segment 5 bases; nucleotides outside the gene matches: 6. This CDR3 comprises 14 residues. The CDR3 here is CASSPRDRGHEQYF. The CDR3 region has the DNA TGTGCCAGCAGCCCCCGGGACAGGGGTCACGAGCAGTACTTC.

CDR3: CASSFLRDEQFF. CDR3 DNA sequence: TGTGCCAGCAGTTTTCTCCGGGATGAGCAGTTCTTC. The chain employs TRBV12-3 or TRBV12-4 and TRBJ2-1; D gene ambiguous. V was pared by 3 bases and J by 8 bases, with 8 bases between. The length of the CDR3 is 12 residues.

This clonotype was counted ten times or more. The junction shows a germline mismatch at one end, possibly a read error. The chain employs TRBV11-2 and TRBJ1-1; tentatively, D is TRBD1 (5 bases). Germline CDR1 is SGHAT and CDR2 is FQNNGV. CDR3 length equals 13 residues. The CDR3 loop is CASSLGGGTEVFF. The CDR3 coding sequence is TGTGCCAGCAGCTTAGGCGGTGGGACTGAAGTTTTCTTT.

The chain links TRBV10-3 to TRBJ1-1, with D possibly matching TRBD1 (5 bases). There are 13 residues in the CDR3. Germline lookup yields CDR1 ENHRY and CDR2 SYGVKD. V was clipped by 4 bases and J by 6 bases, with 12 bases between them. CDR3 in amino acids: CAISGGAGAEAFF. The CDR3, as DNA: TGTGCCATCAGTGGTGGGGCTGGCGCTGAAGCTTTCTTT.

J is TRBJ2-3 and V is TRBV25-1; 7 nucleotides line up with TRBD2. Per germline, CDR1 MGHDK and CDR2 SYGVNS. V gave up 2 bases and J gave up 3 bases; unmatched junction bases: 2. The CDR3 spans 14 residues. In DNA, the CDR3 is TGTGCCAGCAGTGAAGCACTAGCGACAGATACGCAGTATTTT. Amino acids: CASSEALATDTQYF.

This chain connects TRBV6-6 to TRBJ2-1, with D unclear. Per the germline V gene, CDR1 is MNHNY and CDR2 is SVGAGI (reference sequence). The V and J ends lost 6 bases and 0 bases respectively, with 15 bases between them. The CDR3 contains 16 residues. CDR3 in amino acids: CASRNTDFSSYNEQFF. The CDR3 bases are TGTGCCAGCAGAAACACAGACTTTTCCTCCTACAATGAGCAGTTCTTC.